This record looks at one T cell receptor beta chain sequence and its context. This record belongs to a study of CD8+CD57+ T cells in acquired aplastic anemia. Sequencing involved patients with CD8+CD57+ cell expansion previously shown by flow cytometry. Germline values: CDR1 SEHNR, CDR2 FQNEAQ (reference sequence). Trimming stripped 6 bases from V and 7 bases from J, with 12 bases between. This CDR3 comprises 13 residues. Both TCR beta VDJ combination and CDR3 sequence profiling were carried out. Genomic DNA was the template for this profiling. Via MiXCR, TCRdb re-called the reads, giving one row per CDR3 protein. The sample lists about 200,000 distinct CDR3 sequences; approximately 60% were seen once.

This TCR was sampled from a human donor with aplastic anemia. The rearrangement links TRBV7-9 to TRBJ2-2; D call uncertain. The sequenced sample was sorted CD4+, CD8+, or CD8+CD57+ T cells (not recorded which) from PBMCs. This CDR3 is CASSLDRGGELFF. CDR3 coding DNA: TGTGCCAGCAGTCTCGATCGAGGCGGGGAGCTGTTTTTT.